This TCR beta chain was sequenced in a study of molecular identifiers for immune sequencing clone quantification. TCRdb processed the PCR reads anew with MiXCR; each CDR3 protein has one entry. Altogether 490,000 or so distinct CDR3 sequences are present, about a fifth being singletons, with the ten largest covering around 0.84%. Trimming removed 7 bases from V and 3 bases from J, with 15 bases in between. The CDR3 runs to 15 residues. Germline V lookup: CDR1 MDHEN, CDR2 SYDVKM. The chain is built from TRBV28 and TRBJ1-4; the D gene is possibly TRBD1 (6 bases). The origin of this receptor is a human donor in good health. Some libraries in this study had Jurkat cell RNA spiked in. Sample: naive CD8+ T cells from blood, with Jurkat cell RNA spiked in. Sample subset: FACS-sorted CD8+CD4-CCR7+CD45RA+ naive T cells. CDR3 sequence reads: CASTDLGAANEKLFF. The DNA of the CDR3 is TGTGCCAGCACAGACTTGGGGGCAGCTAATGAAAAACTGTTTTTT.